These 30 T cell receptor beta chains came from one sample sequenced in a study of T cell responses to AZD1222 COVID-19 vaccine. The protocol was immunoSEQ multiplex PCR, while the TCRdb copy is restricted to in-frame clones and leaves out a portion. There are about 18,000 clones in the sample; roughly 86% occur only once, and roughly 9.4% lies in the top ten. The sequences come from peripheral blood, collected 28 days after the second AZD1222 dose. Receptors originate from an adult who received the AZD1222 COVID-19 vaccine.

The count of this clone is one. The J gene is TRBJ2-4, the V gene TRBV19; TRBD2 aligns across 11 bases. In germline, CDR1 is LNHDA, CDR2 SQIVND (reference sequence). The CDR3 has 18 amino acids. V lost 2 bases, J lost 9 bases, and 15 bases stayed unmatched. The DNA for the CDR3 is TGTGCCAGTAGTATACGCGGGGGAGTAGCGGGAGGGAGGAGCATTCAGTACTTC. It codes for CASSIRGGVAGGRSIQYF.

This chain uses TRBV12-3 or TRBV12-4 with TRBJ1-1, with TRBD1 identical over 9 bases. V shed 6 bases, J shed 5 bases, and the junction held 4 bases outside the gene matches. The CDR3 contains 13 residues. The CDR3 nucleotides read TGTGCCAGCAGGGGACAGGGAGGGACTGAAGCTTTCTTT. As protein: CASRGQGGTEAFF.

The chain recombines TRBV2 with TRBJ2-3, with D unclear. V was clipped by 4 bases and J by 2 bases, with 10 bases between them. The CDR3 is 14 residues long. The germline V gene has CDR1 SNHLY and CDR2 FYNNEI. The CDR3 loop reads CASSGVTITDTQYF. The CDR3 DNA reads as TGTGCCAGCAGTGGGGTAACCATCACAGATACGCAGTATTTT.

CDR3 in DNA: TGTGCCATCAGTGAGTCAGGGCAGAACCAAGAGACCCAGTACTTC. Protein product: CAISESGQNQETQYF. V gene TRBV10-3 combines with J gene TRBJ2-5; no clear D. The germline V gene encodes CDR1 ENHRY and CDR2 SYGVKD. The V gene lost 0 bases and the J gene lost 0 bases, with 8 bases spanning the gap. The length of the CDR3 is 15 residues.

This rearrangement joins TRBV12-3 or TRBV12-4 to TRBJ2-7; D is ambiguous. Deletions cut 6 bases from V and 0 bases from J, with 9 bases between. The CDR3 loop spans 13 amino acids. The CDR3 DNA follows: TGTGCCAGCAGCGAGACACCCTCCTACGAGCAGTACTTC. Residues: CASSETPSYEQYF.

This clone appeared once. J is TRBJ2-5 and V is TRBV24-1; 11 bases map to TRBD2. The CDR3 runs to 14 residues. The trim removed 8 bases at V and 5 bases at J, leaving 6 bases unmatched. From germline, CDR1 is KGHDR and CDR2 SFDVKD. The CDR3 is CATTGTSGRETQYF. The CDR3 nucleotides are TGTGCCACCACCGGGACTAGCGGTAGGGAGACCCAGTACTTC.

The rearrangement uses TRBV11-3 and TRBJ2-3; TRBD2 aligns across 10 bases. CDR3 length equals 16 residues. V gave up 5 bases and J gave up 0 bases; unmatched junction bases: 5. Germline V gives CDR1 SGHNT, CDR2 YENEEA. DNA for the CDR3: TGTGCCAGCAGCCCGGGGACTAGCGTAAGCACAGATACGCAGTATTTT. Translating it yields CASSPGTSVSTDTQYF.

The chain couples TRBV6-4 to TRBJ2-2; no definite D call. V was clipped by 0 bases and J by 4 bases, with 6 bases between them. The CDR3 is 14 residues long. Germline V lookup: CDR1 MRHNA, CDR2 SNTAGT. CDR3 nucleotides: TGTGCCAGCAGTGACTCGGGCGGCACCGGGGAGCTGTTTTTT. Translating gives CASSDSGGTGELFF.

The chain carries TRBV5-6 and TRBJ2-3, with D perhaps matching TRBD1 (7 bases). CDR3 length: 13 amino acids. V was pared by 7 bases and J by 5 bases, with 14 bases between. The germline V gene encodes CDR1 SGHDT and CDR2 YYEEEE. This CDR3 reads CASPGTAGDTQYF. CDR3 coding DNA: TGTGCCAGCCCCGGGACAGCGGGAGATACGCAGTATTTT.

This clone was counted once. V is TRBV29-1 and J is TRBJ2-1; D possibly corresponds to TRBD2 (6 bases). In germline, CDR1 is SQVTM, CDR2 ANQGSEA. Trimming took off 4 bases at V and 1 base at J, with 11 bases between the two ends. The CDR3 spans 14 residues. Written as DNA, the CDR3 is TGCAGCGTTGCCTCTGCGGGGTCCTACAATGAGCAGTTCTTC. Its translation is CSVASAGSYNEQFF.

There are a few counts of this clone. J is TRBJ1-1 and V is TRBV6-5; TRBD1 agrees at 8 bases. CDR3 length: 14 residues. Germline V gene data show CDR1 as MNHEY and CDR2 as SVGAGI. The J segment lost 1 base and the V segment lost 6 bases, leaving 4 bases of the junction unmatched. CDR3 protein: CASRLDRANTEAFF. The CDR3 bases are TGTGCCAGCAGGTTGGACAGGGCGAACACTGAAGCTTTCTTT.

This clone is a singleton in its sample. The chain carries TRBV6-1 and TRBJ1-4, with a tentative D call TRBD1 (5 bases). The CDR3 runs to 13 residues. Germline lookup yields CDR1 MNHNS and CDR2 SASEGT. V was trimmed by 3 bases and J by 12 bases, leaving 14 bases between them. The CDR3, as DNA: TGTGCCAGCAGTGATTATCAGGGTTGGGAACTGTTTTTT. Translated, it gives CASSDYQGWELFF.

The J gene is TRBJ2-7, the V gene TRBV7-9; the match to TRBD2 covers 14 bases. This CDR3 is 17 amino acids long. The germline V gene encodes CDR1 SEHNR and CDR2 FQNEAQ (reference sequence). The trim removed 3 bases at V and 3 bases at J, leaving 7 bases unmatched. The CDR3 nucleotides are TGTGCCAGCAGCTTGACTAGCGGGAGGGAATCAAGCTACGAGCAGTACTTC. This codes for CASSLTSGRESSYEQYF.

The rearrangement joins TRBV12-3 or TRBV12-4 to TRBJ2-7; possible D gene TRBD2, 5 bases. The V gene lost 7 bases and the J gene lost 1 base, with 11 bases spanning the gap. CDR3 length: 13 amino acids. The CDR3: CASTPGNSYEQYF. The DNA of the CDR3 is TGTGCCAGCACACCCGGGAATTCCTACGAGCAGTACTTC.

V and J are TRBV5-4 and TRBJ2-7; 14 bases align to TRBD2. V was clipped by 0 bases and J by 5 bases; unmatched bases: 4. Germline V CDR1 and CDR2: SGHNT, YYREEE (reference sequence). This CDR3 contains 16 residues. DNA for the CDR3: TGTGCCAGCAGCTTGGGACTAGCGGGAGGGAGGAACGAGCAGTACTTC. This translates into CASSLGLAGGRNEQYF.

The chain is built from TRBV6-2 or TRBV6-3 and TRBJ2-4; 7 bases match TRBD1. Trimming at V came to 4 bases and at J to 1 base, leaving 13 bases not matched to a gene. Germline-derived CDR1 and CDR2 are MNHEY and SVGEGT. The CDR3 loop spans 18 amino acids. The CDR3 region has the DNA TGTGCCAGCAGTTCCCTTAAGGGGACAGCTTTCGCCAAAAACATTCAGTACTTC. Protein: CASSSLKGTAFAKNIQYF.

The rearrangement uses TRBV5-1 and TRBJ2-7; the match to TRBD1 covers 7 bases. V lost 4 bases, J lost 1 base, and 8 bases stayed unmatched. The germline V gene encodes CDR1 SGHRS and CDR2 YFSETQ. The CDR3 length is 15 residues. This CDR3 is CASSALGTASYEQYF. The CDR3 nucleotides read TGCGCCAGCAGCGCCCTAGGGACAGCATCCTACGAGCAGTACTTC. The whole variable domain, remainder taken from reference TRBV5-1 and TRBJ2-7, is KAGVTQTPRYLIKTRGQQVTLSCSPISGHRSVSWYQQTPGQGLQFLFEYFSETQRNKGNFPGRFSGRQFSNSRSEMNVSTLELGDSALYLCASSALGTASYEQYFGPGTRLTVT.

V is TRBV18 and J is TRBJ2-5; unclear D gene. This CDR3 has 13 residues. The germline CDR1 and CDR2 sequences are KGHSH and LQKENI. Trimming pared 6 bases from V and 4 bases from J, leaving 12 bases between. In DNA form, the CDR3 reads TGTGCCAGCTCCTTATTCCGAGGAGAGACCCAGTACTTC. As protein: CASSLFRGETQYF.

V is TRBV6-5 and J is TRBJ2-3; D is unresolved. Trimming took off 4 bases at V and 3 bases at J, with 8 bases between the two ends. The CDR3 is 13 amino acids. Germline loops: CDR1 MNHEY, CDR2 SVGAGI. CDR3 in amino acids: CASSSPETDTQYF. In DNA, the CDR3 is TGTGCCAGCAGTTCCCCGGAAACAGATACGCAGTATTTT.

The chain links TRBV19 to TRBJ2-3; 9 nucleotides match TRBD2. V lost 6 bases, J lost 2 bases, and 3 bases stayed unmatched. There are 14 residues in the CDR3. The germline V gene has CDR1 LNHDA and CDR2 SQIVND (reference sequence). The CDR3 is CASRLAGTTDTQYF. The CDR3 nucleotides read TGTGCCAGTAGGCTAGCGGGGACCACAGATACGCAGTATTTT.

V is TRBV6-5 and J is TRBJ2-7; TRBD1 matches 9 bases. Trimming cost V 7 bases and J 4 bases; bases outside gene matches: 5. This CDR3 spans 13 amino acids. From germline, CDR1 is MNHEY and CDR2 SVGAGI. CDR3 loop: CASNAGQGYEQYF. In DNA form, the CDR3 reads TGTGCCAGCAACGCCGGACAGGGGTACGAGCAGTACTTC.

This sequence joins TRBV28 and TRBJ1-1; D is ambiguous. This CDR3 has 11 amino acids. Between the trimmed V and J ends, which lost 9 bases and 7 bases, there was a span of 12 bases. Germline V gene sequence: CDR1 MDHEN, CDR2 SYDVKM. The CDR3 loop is CASLGGLEAFF. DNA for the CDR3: TGTGCCAGTCTCGGAGGCCTTGAAGCTTTCTTT.

This CDR3 is CASSESVGTYGYTF. DNA for the CDR3: TGTGCCAGCAGTGAATCGGTGGGAACCTATGGCTACACCTTC. This chain joins TRBV6-1 and TRBJ1-2; no definite D call. Trimming cost V 2 bases and J 4 bases, with 11 bases left between them. The CDR3 is 14 residues long. Germline V gene data show CDR1 as MNHNS and CDR2 as SASEGT.

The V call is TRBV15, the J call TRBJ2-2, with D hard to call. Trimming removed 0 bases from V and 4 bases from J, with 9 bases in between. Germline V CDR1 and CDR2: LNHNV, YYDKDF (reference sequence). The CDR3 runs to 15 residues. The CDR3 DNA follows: TGTGCCACCAGCAGAGATCTGGCAGGCACCGGGGAGCTGTTTTTT. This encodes CATSRDLAGTGELFF. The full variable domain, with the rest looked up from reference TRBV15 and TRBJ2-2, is DAMVIQNPRYQVTQFGKPVTLSCSQTLNHNVMYWYQQKSSQAPKLLFHYYDKDFNNEADTPDNFQSRRPNTSFCFLDIRSPGLGDTAMYLCATSRDLAGTGELFFGEGSRLTVL.

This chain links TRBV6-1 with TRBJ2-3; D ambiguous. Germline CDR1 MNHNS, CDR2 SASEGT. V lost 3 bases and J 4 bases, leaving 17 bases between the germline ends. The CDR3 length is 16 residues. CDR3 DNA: TGTGCCAGCAGTGATGGTAGATCCCGTACCGCAGATACGCAGTATTTT. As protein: CASSDGRSRTADTQYF.

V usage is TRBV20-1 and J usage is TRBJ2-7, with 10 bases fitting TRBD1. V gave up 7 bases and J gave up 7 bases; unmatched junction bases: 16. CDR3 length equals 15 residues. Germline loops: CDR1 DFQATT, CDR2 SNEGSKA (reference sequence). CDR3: CSVSVTTDRGREQYF. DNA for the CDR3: TGCAGTGTTAGTGTGACGACGGACAGGGGGAGGGAGCAGTACTTC.

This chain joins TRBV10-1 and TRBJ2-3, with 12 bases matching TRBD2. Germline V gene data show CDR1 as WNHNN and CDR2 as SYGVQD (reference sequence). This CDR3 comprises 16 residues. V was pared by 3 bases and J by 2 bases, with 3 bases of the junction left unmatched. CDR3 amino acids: CASSDTSGRPTDTQYF. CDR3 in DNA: TGCGCCAGCAGTGATACTAGCGGGAGGCCCACAGATACGCAGTATTTT.

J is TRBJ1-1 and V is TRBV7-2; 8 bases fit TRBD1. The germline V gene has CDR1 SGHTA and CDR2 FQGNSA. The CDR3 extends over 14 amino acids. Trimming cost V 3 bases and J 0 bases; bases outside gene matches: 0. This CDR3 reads CASSLDRVNTEAFF. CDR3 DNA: TGTGCCAGCAGCTTGGACAGGGTGAACACTGAAGCTTTCTTT.

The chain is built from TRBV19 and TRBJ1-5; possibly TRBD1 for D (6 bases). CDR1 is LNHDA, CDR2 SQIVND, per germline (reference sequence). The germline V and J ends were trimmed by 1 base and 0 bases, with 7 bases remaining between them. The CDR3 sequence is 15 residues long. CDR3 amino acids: CASSIGGLSNQPQHF. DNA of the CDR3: TGTGCCAGTAGTATAGGGGGGCTTAGCAATCAGCCCCAGCATTTT.

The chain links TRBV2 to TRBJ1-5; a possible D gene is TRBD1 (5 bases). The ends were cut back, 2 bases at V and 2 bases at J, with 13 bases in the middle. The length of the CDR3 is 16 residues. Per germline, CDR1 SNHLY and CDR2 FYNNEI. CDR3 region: CASSERVGGGNQPQHF. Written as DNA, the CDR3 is TGTGCCAGCAGTGAACGGGTGGGAGGGGGCAATCAGCCCCAGCATTTT.